This T cell receptor beta chain originates from a study of blood T cell repertoires in COVID-19. The table came from immunoSEQ multiplex PCR; TCRdb's copy has only in-frame clones and leaves some out. The sample has 150,000 to 200,000 clones; approximately 84% are singletons. The CDR3 is made up of 17 amino acids. With V trimmed by 4 bases and J by 2 bases, 9 bases remained unmatched. Germline lookup yields CDR1 KGHSH and CDR2 LQKENI. V is TRBV18 and J is TRBJ2-1; the match to TRBD2 covers 9 bases. This receptor was obtained from a human donor with acute or convalescent COVID-19. The donor label of this sample is uncertain. The sequenced sample was peripheral blood. This chain's CDR3 is CASSLWGAGGTYNEQFF. CDR3 sequence (DNA): TGTGCCAGCTCACTCTGGGGAGCGGGAGGTACCTACAATGAGCAGTTCTTC.